This TCR beta chain was documented in a study of T-cell reconstitution after alpha-beta-depleted transplantation in children. Study results and limitations: At the one-year point after transplant, T-cell counts and TCRbeta diversity were found to come mostly from T cells that had been newly produced. From surviving recipient T cells and thymic progenitors came the high day-60 TCRbeta diversity observed in some patients. About two months after transplant, alpha-beta T cells reportedly came from several hundred expanded graft clones.

Unique molecular identifiers were built into the TCRbeta library. Each CDR3 protein is one row after TCRdb ran MiXCR on the PCR reads. The sample yields about 200,000 distinct CDR3 sequences, roughly 6.5% seen once. The CDR3 sequence is 16 residues long. V was shortened by 4 bases and J by 5 bases, with 19 bases between the two germline ends. Germline-derived CDR1 and CDR2 are SGDLS and YYNGEE. This clonotype was seen repeatedly, ten times or more. The antigen is undetermined. The receptor's source is a girl under three years old with combined immunodeficiency, due to receive a stem cell transplant. The chain carries TRBV9 and TRBJ2-1; D possibly uses TRBD1 or TRBD2 (5 bases each). The source was PBMCs, collected before TCRalphabeta/CD19-depleted stem cell transplant. For the CDR3, the DNA is TGTGCCAGCAGCCCCCCTCCTGGGACCCCGGACAATGAGCAGTTCTTC. This sequence encodes CASSPPPGTPDNEQFF. The variable domain in full, with the rest retrieved from reference TRBV9 and TRBJ2-1, is DSGVTQTPKHLITATGQRVTLRCSPRSGDLSVYWYQQSLDQGLQFLIQYYNGEERAKGNILERFSAQQFPDLHSELNLSSLELGDSALYFCASSPPPGTPDNEQFFGPGTRLTVL.